The clone carrying this TCR beta chain was counted a few times. The data stem from a study of T-cell reconstitution after alpha-beta-depleted transplantation in children. Preparation of the TCRbeta library used unique molecular identifiers. MiXCR, applied by TCRdb to the PCR reads, yields one record per CDR3 protein. The data hold 490,000 or so distinct CDR3 sequences, with roughly 10% observed a single time. Sequenced material: PBMCs, taken before TCRalphabeta/CD19-depleted stem cell transplant. The TCR sequence derives from a child aged 2 to 15 with inherited bone marrow failure, due to receive a stem cell transplant.

CDR3 in amino acids: CASSLAQGARLEQYF. CDR3 sequence (DNA): TGTGCCAGCAGCTTAGCGCAGGGGGCGCGTCTCGAGCAGTACTTC. The chain employs TRBV7-2 and TRBJ2-7, with 8 nucleotides matching TRBD1. The junction had 7 bases not matched to a gene; V was cut back by 0 bases and J by 6 bases. This CDR3 region has 15 residues. CDR1 SGHTA and CDR2 FQGNSA come from the germline V gene. Looking up the rest from reference TRBV7-2 and TRBJ2-7 gives the full variable domain: GAGVSQSPSNKVTEKGKDVELRCDPISGHTALYWYRQSLGQGLEFLIYFQGNSAPDKSGLPSDRFSAERTGGSVSTLTIQRTQQEDSAVYLCASSLAQGARLEQYFGPGTRLTVT.